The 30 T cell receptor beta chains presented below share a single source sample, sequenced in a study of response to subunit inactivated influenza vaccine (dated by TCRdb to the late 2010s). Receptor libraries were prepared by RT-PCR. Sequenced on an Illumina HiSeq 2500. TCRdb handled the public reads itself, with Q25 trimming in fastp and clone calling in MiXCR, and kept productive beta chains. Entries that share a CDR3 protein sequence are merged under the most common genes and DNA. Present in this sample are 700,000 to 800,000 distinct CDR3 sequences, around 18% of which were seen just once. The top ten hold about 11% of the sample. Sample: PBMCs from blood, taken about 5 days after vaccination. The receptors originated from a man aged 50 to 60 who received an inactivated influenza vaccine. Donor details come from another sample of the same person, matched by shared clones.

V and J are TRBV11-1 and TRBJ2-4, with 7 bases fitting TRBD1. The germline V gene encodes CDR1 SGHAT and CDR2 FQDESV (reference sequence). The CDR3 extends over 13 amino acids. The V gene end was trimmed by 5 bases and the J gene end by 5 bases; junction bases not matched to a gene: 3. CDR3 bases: TGTGCCAGCAGCCTGGGGACAGAAAACATTCAGTACTTC. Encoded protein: CASSLGTENIQYF.

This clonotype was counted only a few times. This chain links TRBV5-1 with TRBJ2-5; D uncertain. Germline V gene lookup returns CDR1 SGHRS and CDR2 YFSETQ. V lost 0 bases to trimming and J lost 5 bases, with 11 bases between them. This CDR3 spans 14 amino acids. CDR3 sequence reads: CASSLVGLRETQYF. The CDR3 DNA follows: TGCGCCAGCAGCTTGGTGGGTTTACGGGAGACCCAGTACTTC. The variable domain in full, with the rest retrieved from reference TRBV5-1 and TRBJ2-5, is KAGVTQTPRYLIKTRGQQVTLSCSPISGHRSVSWYQQTPGQGLQFLFEYFSETQRNKGNFPGRFSGRQFSNSRSEMNVSTLELGDSALYLCASSLVGLRETQYFGPGTRLLVL.

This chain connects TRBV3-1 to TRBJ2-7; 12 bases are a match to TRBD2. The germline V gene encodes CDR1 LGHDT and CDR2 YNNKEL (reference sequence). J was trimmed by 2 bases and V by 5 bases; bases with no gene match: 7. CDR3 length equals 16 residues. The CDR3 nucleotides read TGTGCCAGCAGCGGTTATGCTAGCGGGAGGGCCTACGAGCAGTACTTC. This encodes CASSGYASGRAYEQYF.

The chain's CDR3 is CASSLSFTDTQYF. The CDR3 DNA is TGTGCCAGCAGTTTATCGTTCACAGATACGCAGTATTTT. J is TRBJ2-3 and V is TRBV12-3 or TRBV12-4; D is unclear. V was trimmed by 2 bases and J by 2 bases, leaving 5 bases between them. This CDR3 is built from 13 residues.

The CDR3 region has the DNA TGCAGTGCTAGAGTTATCAGTTTCCATGAGCAGTTCTTC. This gives the protein CSARVISFHEQFF. The chain links TRBV20-1 to TRBJ2-1; no definite D call. CDR1 is DFQATT and CDR2 is SNEGSKA in the germline V gene (reference sequence). The CDR3 covers 13 residues. V shed 1 base and J shed 8 bases, with 12 bases lying between them.

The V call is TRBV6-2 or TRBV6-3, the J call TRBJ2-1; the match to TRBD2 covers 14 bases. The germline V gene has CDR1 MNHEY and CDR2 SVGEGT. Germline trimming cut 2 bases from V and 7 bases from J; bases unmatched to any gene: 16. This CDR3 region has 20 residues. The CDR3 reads CASSYLRTSGRPGFVNEQFF. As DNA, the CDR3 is TGTGCCAGCAGTTACCTCCGGACTAGCGGGAGGCCGGGGTTTGTTAATGAGCAGTTCTTC.

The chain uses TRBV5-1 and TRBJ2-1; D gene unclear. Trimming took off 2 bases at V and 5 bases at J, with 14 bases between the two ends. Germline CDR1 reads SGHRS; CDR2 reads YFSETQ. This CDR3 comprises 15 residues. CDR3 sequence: CASSLVRGIDNEQFF. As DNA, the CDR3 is TGCGCCAGCAGCTTAGTTAGAGGAATTGACAATGAGCAGTTCTTC. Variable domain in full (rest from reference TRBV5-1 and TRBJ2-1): KAGVTQTPRYLIKTRGQQVTLSCSPISGHRSVSWYQQTPGQGLQFLFEYFSETQRNKGNFPGRFSGRQFSNSRSEMNVSTLELGDSALYLCASSLVRGIDNEQFFGPGTRLTVL.

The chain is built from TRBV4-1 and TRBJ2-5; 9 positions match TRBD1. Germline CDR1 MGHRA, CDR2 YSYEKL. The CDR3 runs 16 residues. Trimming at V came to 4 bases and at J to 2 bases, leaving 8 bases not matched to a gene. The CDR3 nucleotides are TGCGCCAGCAGCCCAATTGGGACAGGGAAGCAAGAGACCCAGTACTTC. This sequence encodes CASSPIGTGKQETQYF.

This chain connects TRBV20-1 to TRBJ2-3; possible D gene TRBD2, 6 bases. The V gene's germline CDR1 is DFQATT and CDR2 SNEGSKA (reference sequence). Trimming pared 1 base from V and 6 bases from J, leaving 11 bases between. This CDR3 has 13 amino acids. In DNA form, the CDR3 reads TGCAGTGCTAGAGGGTCGGGGGTTGATACGCAGTATTTT. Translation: CSARGSGVDTQYF.

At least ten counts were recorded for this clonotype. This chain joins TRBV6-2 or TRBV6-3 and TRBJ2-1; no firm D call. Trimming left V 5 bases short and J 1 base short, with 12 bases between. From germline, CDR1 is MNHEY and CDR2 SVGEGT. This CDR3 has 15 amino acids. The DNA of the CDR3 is TGTGCCAGCAGTAAAGATGGCGGATCCTACAATGAGCAGTTCTTC. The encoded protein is CASSKDGGSYNEQFF.

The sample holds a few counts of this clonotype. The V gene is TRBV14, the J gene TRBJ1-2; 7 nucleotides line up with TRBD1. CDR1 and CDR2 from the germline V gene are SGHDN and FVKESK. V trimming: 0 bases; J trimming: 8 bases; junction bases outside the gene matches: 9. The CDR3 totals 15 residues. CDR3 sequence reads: CASSQEAGGRRGYTF. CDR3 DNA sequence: TGTGCCAGCAGCCAAGAGGCAGGGGGGAGAAGAGGCTACACCTTC.

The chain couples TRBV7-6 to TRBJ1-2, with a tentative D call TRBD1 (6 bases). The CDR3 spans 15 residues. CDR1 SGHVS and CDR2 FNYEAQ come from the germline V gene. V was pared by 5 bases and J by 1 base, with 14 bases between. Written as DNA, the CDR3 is TGTGCCAGCAGCCCCTACCGGGGACATAACTATGGCTACACCTTC. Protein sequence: CASSPYRGHNYGYTF.

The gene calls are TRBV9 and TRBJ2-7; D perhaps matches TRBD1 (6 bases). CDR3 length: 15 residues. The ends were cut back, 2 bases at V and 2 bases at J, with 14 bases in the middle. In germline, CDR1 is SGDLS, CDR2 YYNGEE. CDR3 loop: CASSVRGSGAYEQYF. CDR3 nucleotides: TGTGCCAGCAGCGTGAGGGGGAGTGGGGCCTACGAGCAGTACTTC.

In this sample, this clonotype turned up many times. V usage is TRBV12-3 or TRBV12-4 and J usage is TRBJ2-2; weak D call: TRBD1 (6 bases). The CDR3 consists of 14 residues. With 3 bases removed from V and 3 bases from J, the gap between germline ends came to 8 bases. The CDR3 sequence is CASSFWTDTGELFF. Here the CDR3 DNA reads TGTGCCAGCAGTTTTTGGACAGACACCGGGGAGCTGTTTTTT.

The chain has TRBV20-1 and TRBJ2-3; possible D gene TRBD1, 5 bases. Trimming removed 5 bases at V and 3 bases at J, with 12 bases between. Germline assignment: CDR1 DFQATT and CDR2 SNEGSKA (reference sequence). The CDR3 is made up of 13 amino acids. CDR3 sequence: CSAHQSGTDTQYF. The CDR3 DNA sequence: TGCAGTGCTCATCAATCAGGGACAGATACGCAGTATTTT.

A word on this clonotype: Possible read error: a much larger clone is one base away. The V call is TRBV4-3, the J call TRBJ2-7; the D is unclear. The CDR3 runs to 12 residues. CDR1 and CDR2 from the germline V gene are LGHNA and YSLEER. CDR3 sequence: CASTQDIYEQYF. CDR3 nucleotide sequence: TGCGCCAGCACCCAAGATATCTACGAGCAGTACTTC.

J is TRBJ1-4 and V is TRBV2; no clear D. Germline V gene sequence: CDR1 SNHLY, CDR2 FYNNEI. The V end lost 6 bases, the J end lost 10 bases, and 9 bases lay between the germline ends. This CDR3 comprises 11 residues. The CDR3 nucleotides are TGTGCCAGCAGCCTCCCGGGAAAACTGTTTTTT. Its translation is CASSLPGKLFF.

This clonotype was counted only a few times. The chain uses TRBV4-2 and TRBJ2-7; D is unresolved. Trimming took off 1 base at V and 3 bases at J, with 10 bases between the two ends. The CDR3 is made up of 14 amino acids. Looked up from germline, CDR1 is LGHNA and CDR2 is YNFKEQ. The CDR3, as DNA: TGTGCCAGCAGCCAAGGTCCCGAGGTCTACGAGCAGTACTTC. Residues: CASSQGPEVYEQYF.

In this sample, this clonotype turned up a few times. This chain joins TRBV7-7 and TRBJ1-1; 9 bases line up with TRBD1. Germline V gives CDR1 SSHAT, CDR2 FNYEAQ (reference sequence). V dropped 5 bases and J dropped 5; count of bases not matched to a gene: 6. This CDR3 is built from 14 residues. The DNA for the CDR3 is TGTGCCAGCAGCACCGGACAGGGGAGAACTGAAGCTTTCTTT. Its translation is CASSTGQGRTEAFF.

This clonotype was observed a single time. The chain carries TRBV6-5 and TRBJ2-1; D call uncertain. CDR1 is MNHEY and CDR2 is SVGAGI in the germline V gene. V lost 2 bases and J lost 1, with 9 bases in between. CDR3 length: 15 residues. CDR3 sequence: CASSYGPVSYNEQFF. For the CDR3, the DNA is TGTGCCAGCAGTTACGGGCCGGTATCCTACAATGAGCAGTTCTTC.

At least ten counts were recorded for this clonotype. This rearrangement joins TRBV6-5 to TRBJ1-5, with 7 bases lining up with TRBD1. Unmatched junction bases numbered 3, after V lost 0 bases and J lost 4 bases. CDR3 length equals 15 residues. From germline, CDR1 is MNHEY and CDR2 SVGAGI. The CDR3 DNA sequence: TGTGCCAGCAGTTACTCGGGCAGGGGGAATCAGCCCCAGCATTTT. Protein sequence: CASSYSGRGNQPQHF.

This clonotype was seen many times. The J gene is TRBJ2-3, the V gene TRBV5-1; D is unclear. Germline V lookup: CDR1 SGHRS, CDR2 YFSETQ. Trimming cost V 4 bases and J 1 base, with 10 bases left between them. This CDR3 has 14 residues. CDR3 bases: TGCGCCAGCAGCCCTCTCAGCGGCACAGATACGCAGTATTTT. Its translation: CASSPLSGTDTQYF.

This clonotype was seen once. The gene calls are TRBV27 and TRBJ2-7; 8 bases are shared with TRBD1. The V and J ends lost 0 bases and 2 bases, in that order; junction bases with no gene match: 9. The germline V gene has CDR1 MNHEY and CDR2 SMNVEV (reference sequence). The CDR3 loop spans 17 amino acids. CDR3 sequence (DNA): TGTGCCAGCAGTTTATCGGACGACGGGACAGGAACCTACGAGCAGTACTTC. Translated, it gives CASSLSDDGTGTYEQYF.

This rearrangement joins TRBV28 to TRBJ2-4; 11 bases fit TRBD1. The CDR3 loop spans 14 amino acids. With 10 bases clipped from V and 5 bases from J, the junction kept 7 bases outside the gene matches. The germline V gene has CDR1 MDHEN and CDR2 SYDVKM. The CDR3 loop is CAIRTGQGENIQYF. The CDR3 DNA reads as TGTGCCATTCGAACGGGACAGGGGGAAAACATTCAGTACTTC.

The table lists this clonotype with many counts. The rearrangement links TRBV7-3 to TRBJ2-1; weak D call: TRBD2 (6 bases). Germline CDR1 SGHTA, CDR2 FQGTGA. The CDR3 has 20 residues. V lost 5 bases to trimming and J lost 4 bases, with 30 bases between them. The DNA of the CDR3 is TGTGCCAGCAGCGCCACTCCTTTTGATATCGGGAGCGGCCCGTACAATGAGCAGTTCTTC. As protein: CASSATPFDIGSGPYNEQFF. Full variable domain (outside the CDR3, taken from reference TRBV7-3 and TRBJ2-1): GAGVSQTPSNKVTEKGKYVELRCDPISGHTALYWYRQSLGQGPEFLIYFQGTGAADDSGLPNDRFFAVRPEGSVSTLKIQRTERGDSAVYLCASSATPFDIGSGPYNEQFFGPGTRLTVL.

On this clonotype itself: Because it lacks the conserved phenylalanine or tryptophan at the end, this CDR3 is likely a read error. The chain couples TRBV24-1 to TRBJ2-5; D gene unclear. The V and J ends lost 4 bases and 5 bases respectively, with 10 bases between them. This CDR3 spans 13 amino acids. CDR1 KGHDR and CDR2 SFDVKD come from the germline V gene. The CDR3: CATSETATETQYL. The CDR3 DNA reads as TGTGCCACCAGTGAAACAGCTACCGAGACCCAGTACCTC.

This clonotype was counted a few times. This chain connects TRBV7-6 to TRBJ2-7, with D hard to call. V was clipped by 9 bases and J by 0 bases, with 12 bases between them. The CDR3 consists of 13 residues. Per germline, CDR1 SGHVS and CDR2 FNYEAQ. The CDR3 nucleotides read TGTGCCAGTGGGCCGGACGGCTCCTACGAGCAGTACTTC. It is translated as CASGPDGSYEQYF.

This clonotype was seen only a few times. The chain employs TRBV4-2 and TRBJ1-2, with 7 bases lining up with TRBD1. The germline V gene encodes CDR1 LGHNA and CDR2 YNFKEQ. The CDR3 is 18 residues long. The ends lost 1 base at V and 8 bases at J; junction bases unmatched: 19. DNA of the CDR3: TGTGCCAGCAGCCAAGGACAGGGCAACCCAATGGGGGCACGCGGCTACACCTTC. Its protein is CASSQGQGNPMGARGYTF.

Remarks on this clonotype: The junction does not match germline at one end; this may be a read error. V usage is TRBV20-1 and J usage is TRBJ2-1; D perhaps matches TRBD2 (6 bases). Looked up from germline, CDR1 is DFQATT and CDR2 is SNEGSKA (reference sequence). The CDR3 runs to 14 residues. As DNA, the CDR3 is TGCAGTGTAGGCGGGACCGGGTCCTTCAATGAGCAGTTCTTC. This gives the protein CSVGGTGSFNEQFF.

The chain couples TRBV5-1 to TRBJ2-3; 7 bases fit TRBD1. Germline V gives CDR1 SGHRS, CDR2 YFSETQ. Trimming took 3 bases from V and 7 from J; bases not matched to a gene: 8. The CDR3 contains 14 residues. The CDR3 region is CASSSGTAGNTQYF. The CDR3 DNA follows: TGCGCCAGCAGCTCCGGGACAGCCGGTAATACGCAGTATTTT.